This T cell receptor (beta chain) came from a study of control samples from healthy donors and cancer patients. CDR3 length: 13 amino acids. The V and J ends lost 2 bases and 6 bases respectively, with 11 bases between them. Germline V lookup: CDR1 SGDLS, CDR2 YYNGEE. Using immunoSEQ multiplex PCR, the repertoire was profiled, and TCRdb retains in-frame clones only, with some absent. This table holds about 410,000 clones, 80% to 95% found once. This clonotype originated in a man in his forties with head and neck cancer. This chain connects TRBV9 to TRBJ1-2, with D possibly being TRBD1 (6 bases). What was sequenced was PBMCs. CDR3 in DNA: TGTGCCAGCAGCGTCAGGGGTGAAGATGGCTACACCTTC. This gives the protein CASSVRGEDGYTF. The variable domain in full, completed from reference TRBV9 and TRBJ1-2, reads DSGVTQTPKHLITATGQRVTLRCSPRSGDLSVYWYQQSLDQGLQFLIQYYNGEERAKGNILERFSAQQFPDLHSELNLSSLELGDSALYFCASSVRGEDGYTFGSGTRLTVV.